This TCR beta chain was observed in a study of regulatory T cells in long-lasting Graves disease. Study outcomes and limitations: Persistent disease exhibited a predilection for TRBV28, TRBJ1-2 and TRBJ2-5.

In this sample, this clonotype turned up many times. Its target is unknown. The V end was cut by 3 bases, the J end by 0 bases, with 6 bases between. Germline CDR1 is MDHEN and CDR2 is SYDVKM. The CDR3 runs 14 residues. According to the study, TCR beta libraries were built with iRepertoire HTBI primers and CDR3-region Arm-PCR. TCRdb passed the multiplex PCR reads through MiXCR, listing each CDR3 protein once. The data hold over 250,000 distinct CDR3 sequences, with 22% observed a single time. The time point: persistent/refractory GD, antithyroid drugs over 5 years with positive TRAb. Construction of the TCR library relied on RNA isolated from PBMCs. Patients met American Thyroid Association criteria for Graves' disease. The patients included were those that came from an endocrinology department in Xi'an, China.

Here the sequenced sample was peripheral blood mononuclear cells (PBMCs), taken when the disease was refractory, from a patient treated with antithyroid drugs. The chain employs TRBV28 and TRBJ1-5; no clear D gene. The clonotype was recovered from a female donor with Graves disease. This CDR3 reads CASSFLNSNQPQHF. DNA for the CDR3: TGTGCCAGCAGTTTCCTTAATAGCAATCAGCCCCAGCATTTT. Based on the CDR3 plus reference TRBV28 and TRBJ1-5, the full variable domain is DVKVTQSSRYLVKRTGEKVFLECVQDMDHENMFWYRQDPGLGLRLIYFSYDVKMKEKGDIPEGYSVSREKKERFSLILESASTNQTSMYLCASSFLNSNQPQHFGDGTRLSIL.